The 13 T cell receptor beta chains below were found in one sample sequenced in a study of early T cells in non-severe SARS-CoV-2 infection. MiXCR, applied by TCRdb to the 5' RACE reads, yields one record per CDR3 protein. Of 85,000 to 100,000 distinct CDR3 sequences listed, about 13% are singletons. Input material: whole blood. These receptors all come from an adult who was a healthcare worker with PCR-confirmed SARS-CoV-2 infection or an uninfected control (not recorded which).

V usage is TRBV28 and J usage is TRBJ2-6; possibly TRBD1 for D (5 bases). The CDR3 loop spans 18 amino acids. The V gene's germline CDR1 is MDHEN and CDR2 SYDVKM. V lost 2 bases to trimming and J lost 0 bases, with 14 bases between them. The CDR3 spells CASSLLPPDSSGANVLTF. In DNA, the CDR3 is TGTGCCAGCAGTTTACTTCCTCCAGACAGCTCTGGGGCCAACGTCCTGACTTTC.

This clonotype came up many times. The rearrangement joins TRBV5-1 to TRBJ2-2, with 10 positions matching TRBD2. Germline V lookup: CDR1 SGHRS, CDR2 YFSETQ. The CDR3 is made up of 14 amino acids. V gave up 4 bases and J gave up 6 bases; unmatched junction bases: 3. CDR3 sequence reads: CASSRTSGPGELFF. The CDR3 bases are TGCGCCAGCAGCCGGACTAGCGGCCCCGGGGAGCTGTTTTTT. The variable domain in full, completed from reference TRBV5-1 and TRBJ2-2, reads KAGVTQTPRYLIKTRGQQVTLSCSPISGHRSVSWYQQTPGQGLQFLFEYFSETQRNKGNFPGRFSGRQFSNSRSEMNVSTLELGDSALYLCASSRTSGPGELFFGEGSRLTVL.

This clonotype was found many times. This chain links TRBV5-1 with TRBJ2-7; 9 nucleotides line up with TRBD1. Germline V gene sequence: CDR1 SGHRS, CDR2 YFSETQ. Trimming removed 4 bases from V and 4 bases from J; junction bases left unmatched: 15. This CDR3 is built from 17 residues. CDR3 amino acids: CASSKSLTGTGPYEQYF. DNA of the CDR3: TGCGCCAGCAGCAAGTCTCTCACCGGGACAGGGCCGTACGAGCAGTACTTC. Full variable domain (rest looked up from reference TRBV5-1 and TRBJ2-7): KAGVTQTPRYLIKTRGQQVTLSCSPISGHRSVSWYQQTPGQGLQFLFEYFSETQRNKGNFPGRFSGRQFSNSRSEMNVSTLELGDSALYLCASSKSLTGTGPYEQYFGPGTRLTVT.

CDR3 residues: CSVEVGGTEAFF. The CDR3 region has the DNA TGCAGCGTTGAAGTTGGGGGCACTGAAGCTTTCTTT. This chain uses TRBV29-1 with TRBJ1-1; possibly TRBD1 for D (5 bases). Trimming took off 1 base at V and 4 bases at J, with 7 bases between the two ends. Looked up from germline, CDR1 is SQVTM and CDR2 is ANQGSEA. The CDR3 runs 12 residues.

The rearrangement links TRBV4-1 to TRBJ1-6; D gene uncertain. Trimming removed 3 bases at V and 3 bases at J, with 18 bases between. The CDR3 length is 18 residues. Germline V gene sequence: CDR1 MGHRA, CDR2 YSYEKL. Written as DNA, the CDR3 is TGCGCCAGCAGCCAGCCAAGATCGGACGGGTACTATAATTCACCCCTCCACTTT. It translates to CASSQPRSDGYYNSPLHF.

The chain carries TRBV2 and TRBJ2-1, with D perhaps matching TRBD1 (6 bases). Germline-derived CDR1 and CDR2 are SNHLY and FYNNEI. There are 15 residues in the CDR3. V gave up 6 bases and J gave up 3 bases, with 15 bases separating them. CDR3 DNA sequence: TGTGCCAGCAGCCAATCCGGGACACTCTACAATGAGCAGTTCTTC. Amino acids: CASSQSGTLYNEQFF. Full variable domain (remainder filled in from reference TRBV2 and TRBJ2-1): EPEVTQTPSHQVTQMGQEVILRCVPISNHLYFYWYRQILGQKVEFLVSFYNNEISEKSEIFDDQFSVERPDGSNFTLKIRSTKLEDSAMYFCASSQSGTLYNEQFFGPGTRLTVL.

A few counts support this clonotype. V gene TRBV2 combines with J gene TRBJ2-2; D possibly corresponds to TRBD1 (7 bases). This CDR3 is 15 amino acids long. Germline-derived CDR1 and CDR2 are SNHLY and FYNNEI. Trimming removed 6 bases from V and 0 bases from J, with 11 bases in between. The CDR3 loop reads CASRGGTANTGELFF. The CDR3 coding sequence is TGTGCCAGCAGAGGGGGGACAGCGAACACCGGGGAGCTGTTTTTT.

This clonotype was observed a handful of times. CDR3 sequence: CSVELGQKQLGEQYF. CDR3 bases: TGCAGCGTTGAACTGGGACAGAAACAGCTTGGGGAGCAGTACTTC. J is TRBJ2-7 and V is TRBV29-1, with TRBD1 matching 7 bases. Germline assignment: CDR1 SQVTM and CDR2 ANQGSEA. J was trimmed by 7 bases and V by 2 bases; bases with no gene match: 14. This CDR3 has 15 amino acids.

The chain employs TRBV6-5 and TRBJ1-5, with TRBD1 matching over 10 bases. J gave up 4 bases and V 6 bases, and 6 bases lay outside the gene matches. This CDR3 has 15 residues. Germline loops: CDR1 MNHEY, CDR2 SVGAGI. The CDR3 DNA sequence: TGTGCCAGCAGCCCTGGGACAGGGGTTAATCAGCCCCAGCATTTT. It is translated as CASSPGTGVNQPQHF.

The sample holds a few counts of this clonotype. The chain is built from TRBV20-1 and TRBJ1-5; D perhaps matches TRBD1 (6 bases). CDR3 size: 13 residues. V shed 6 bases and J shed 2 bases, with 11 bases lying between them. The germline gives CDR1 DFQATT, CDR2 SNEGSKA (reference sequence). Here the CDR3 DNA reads TGCAGTGCCGCCTGGACAGGCAATCAGCCCCAGCATTTT. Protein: CSAAWTGNQPQHF.

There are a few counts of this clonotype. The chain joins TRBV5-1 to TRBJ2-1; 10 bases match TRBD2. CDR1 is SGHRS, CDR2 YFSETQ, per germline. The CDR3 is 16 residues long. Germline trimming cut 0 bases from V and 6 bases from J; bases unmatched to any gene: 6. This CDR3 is CASSLAVAGGGNEQFF. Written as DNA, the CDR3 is TGCGCCAGCAGCTTGGCTGTAGCGGGGGGTGGCAATGAGCAGTTCTTC.

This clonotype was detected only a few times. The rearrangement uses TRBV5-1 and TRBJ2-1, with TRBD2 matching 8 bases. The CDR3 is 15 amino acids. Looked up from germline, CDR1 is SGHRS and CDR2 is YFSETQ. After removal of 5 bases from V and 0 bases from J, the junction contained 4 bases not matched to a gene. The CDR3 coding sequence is TGCGCCAGCAGACCGGGGGGGAGCTCCTACAATGAGCAGTTCTTC. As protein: CASRPGGSSYNEQFF.

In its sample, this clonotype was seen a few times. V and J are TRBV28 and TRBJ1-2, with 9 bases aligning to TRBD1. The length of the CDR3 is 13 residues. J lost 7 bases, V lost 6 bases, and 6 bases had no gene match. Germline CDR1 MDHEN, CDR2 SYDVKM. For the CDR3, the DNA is TGTGCCAGCAGCCGGGACAGGGACTCTGGCTACACCTTC. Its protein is CASSRDRDSGYTF.